The rows below give T cell receptor beta chains drawn from one sample of a study of cytomegalovirus exposure and HLA in healthy donors. Here immunoSEQ multiplex PCR was the method, and the copy in TCRdb shows in-frame clones only, minus some. The sample has about 160,000 clones; roughly 80% are singletons. The sequenced material came from PBMCs. These TCRs come from a man under 40 in good health and CMV-seropositive. The CDR3 runs from the conserved cysteine through the conserved F or W. The D gene is left open where the match is weak. Expanded clones are given a class, and other clones once, few, many or no size at all.

j_call clone_size v_call d_call cdr3_nt cdr3_aa
TRBJ2-5 - TRBV10-3 TRBD2 TGTGCCACCACGAGAGCGGGGGGGCAAGAGACCCAGTACTTC CATTRAGGQETQYF
TRBJ2-1 - TRBV4-3 TRBD2 TGCGCCAGCAGCCTTAGACTAGCGGGGGCTATAAACAATGAGCAGTTCTTC CASSLRLAGAINNEQFF
TRBJ2-1 - TRBV15 - TGTGCCACCAGCAGAGGGGTGACAAGTGGGGGCTATGAGCAGTTCTTC CATSRGVTSGGYEQFF
TRBJ2-2 - TRBV6-6 TRBD2 TGTGCCAGCAGATCGACTAGCGGGGGGGCAGCCGGGGAGCTGTTTTTT CASRSTSGGAAGELFF
TRBJ2-2 - TRBV6-5 TRBD1 TGTGCCAGCAGTCGGCCGACAGGGGGGACCGGGGAGCTGTTTTTT CASSRPTGGTGELFF
TRBJ2-4 - TRBV19 TRBD1 TGTGCCAGTAGTATGACAGGGTTAGCCAAAAACATTCAGTACTTC CASSMTGLAKNIQYF
TRBJ2-7 - TRBV4-1 TRBD2 TGCGCCAGCAGCCAAGAAGGGACTAGCGGGTACTACGAGCAGTACTTC CASSQEGTSGYYEQYF
TRBJ1-6 - TRBV2 TRBD1 TGTGCCAGCAGTGGACAGGGGAATTCACCCCTCCACTTT CASSGQGNSPLHF
TRBJ2-7 - TRBV5-6 TRBD1 TGTGCCAGCAGCTTACAAGGGGGCGCAAAGAACGAGCAGTACTTC CASSLQGGAKNEQYF
TRBJ1-6 - TRBV27 - TGTGCCAGCAGTTTTGGGGCGGATTCACCCCTCCACTTT CASSFGADSPLHF
TRBJ1-3 - TRBV5-6 TRBD1 TGTGCCAGCAGCTTGGATGGGTTCGGGACAGGGGACTCTGGAAACACCATATATTTT CASSLDGFGTGDSGNTIYF
TRBJ2-5 - TRBV9 - TGTGCCAGCGCAGGAGAGACCCAGTACTTC CASAGETQYF
TRBJ2-3 - TRBV13 - TGTGCCAGCAGCTCGGGACTTTCCACAGATACGCAGTATTTT CASSSGLSTDTQYF
TRBJ2-3 - TRBV15 TRBD1 TGTGCCACCAGCAGAACCGCACACAGGGGGAACACAGATACGCAGTATTTT CATSRTAHRGNTDTQYF
TRBJ1-1 - TRBV5-1 - TGCGCCAGCAGCTTGGGCATAACAGCGAACACTGAAGCTTTCTTT CASSLGITANTEAFF
TRBJ1-5 few TRBV2 TRBD1 TGTGCCAGCAGCGGACAGGGCCGCAATCAGCCCCAGCATTTT CASSGQGRNQPQHF
TRBJ1-2 once TRBV30 TRBD1 TGTGCCTGGAGTGTAGGAGGGGGCAATAACTATGGCTACACCTTC CAWSVGGGNNYGYTF
TRBJ1-5 - TRBV27 TRBD1 TGTGCCAGCAGTTCAGAGACAGGGGGCACTCAGCCCCAGCATTTT CASSSETGGTQPQHF
TRBJ1-1 - TRBV9 TRBD1 TGTGCCAGCAGCGTAGGACAGGGGAGCACTGAAGCTTTCTTT CASSVGQGSTEAFF
TRBJ2-1 - TRBV10-3 TRBD2 TGTGCCATCAGTGACACTAGCGGGGGGGCCAGGAATGAGCAGTTCTTC CAISDTSGGARNEQFF
TRBJ2-1 - TRBV19 TRBD1 TGTGCCAGTAGTACCGGGACAGGGAATGAGCAGTTCTTC CASSTGTGNEQFF
TRBJ2-2 - TRBV4-1 TRBD2 TGCGCCAGCAGCCAAGCGGGGGGGTATACCGGGGAGCTGTTTTTT CASSQAGGYTGELFF
TRBJ2-7 few TRBV30 - TGTGCCTGGGACTTCTACGAGCAGTACTTC CAWDFYEQYF
TRBJ2-3 once TRBV5-1 - TGCGCCAGCAGCCGCGGGACCACAGATACGCAGTATTTT CASSRGTTDTQYF
TRBJ2-1 - TRBV19 - TGTGCCACCGGCTTTTGGGGGGGCAACTACAATGAGCAGTTCTTC CATGFWGGNYNEQFF
TRBJ1-2 - TRBV5-5 - TGTGCCAGCAAAGCATCAGGGGAGTATGGCTACACCTTC CASKASGEYGYTF
TRBJ1-1 - TRBV5-1 - TGCGCCAGCAGGGACACCATGAACACTGAAGCTTTCTTT CASRDTMNTEAFF
TRBJ2-1 - TRBV28 - TGTGCCAGCAATACCGGGGGGCGGGAGTTCTTC CASNTGGREFF
TRBJ2-7 - TRBV4-1 - TGCGCCAGCAGCTACTTAACTAGGAACTACGAGCAGTACTTC CASSYLTRNYEQYF
TRBJ2-5 few TRBV27 TRBD2 TGTGCCAGCAGTTTGCGGGGGGTCGAAGTCCAAGAGACCCAGTACTTC CASSLRGVEVQETQYF
TRBJ1-1 - TRBV6-1 TRBD1 TGTGCCAGCAGTGATTGGACAGGGGAAACTGAAGCTTTCTTT CASSDWTGETEAFF
TRBJ2-2 - TRBV2 - TGTGCCAGCAGTGGGACAGAGAACACCGGGGAGCTGTTTTTT CASSGTENTGELFF
TRBJ2-7 - TRBV10-2 TRBD1 TGCGCCAGCAGTGAGCCCCCGGACAGGGGGAACGAGCAGTACTTC CASSEPPDRGNEQYF
TRBJ2-2 - TRBV4-1 - TGCGCCAGCAGCCAAGATCCCAGGGTTGGCACCGGGGAGCTGTTTTTT CASSQDPRVGTGELFF
TRBJ1-1 - TRBV4-1 - TGCGCCAGCAGCCAACTCTACAGGGTAGGTCCCGAAGCTTTCTTT CASSQLYRVGPEAFF
TRBJ2-3 few TRBV18 TRBD2 TGTGCCAGCTCACCACGAGGACTAGCGGGGGGTGCAGATACGCAGTATTTT CASSPRGLAGGADTQYF
TRBJ1-6 - TRBV28 - TGTGCCAGCAGTTCCGCCGGCAGGGATGCAGTAGACTATAATTCACCCCTCCACTTT CASSSAGRDAVDYNSPLHF
TRBJ2-2 - TRBV6-5 - TGTGCCAGCAGTTACTGGGCAGCGAACACCGGGGAGCTGTTTTTT CASSYWAANTGELFF
TRBJ1-1 - TRBV6-5 - TGTGCCAGCAGTTACTCGATGGGACACATGAACACTGAAGCTTTCTTT CASSYSMGHMNTEAFF
TRBJ1-3 - TRBV9 - TGTGCCAGCAGTGGGCTTTTCTCTGGAAACACCATATATTTT CASSGLFSGNTIYF
TRBJ1-6 few TRBV6-5 - TGTGCCAGCAGTTACGGCAGGGCAGTCTCACCCCTCCACTTT CASSYGRAVSPLHF
TRBJ2-5 - TRBV6-5 TRBD2 TGTGCCAGCAGCCTAGGACTAGCTCTGACCCAGTACTTC CASSLGLALTQYF
TRBJ1-2 - TRBV29-1 TRBD1 TGCAGCGATTACAGGGGATATGGCTACACCTTC CSDYRGYGYTF
TRBJ1-6 - TRBV28 - TGTGCCAGCAGACCTCTTACAGGGAGTCGTTCACCCCTCCACTTT CASRPLTGSRSPLHF